Each of the 2 T cell receptor beta chains below was sequenced from the same sample in a study of blood T cell repertoires in COVID-19. Sequencing used immunoSEQ multiplex PCR; TCRdb keeps in-frame clones, though not all of them. The sample lists roughly 360,000 clones, 81% seen once, with 0.85% to 1.3% in the top ten. Input material: peripheral blood. Source of these receptors: a human donor with acute or convalescent COVID-19. The donor label of this sample is uncertain.

This clone was observed once. The chain is built from TRBV7-9 and TRBJ2-7, with no clear D. The ends were cut back, 5 bases at V and 1 base at J, with 18 bases in the middle. Germline values: CDR1 SEHNR, CDR2 FQNEAQ (reference sequence). The CDR3 is 16 residues long. The CDR3 DNA reads TGTGCCAGCAGCCCGTGGCCCCACAGAAAATCCTACGAGCAGTACTTC. Residues: CASSPWPHRKSYEQYF. Supplemented by reference TRBV7-9 and TRBJ2-7, the full variable domain reads DTGVSQNPRHKITKRGQNVTFRCDPISEHNRLYWYRQTLGQGPEFLTYFQNEAQLEKSRLLSDRFSAERPKGSFSTLEIQRTEQGDSAMYLCASSPWPHRKSYEQYFGPGTRLTVT.

This clone was seen ten or more times. The chain recombines TRBV20-1 with TRBJ2-5; maybe TRBD2 (6 bases). The CDR3 runs 11 residues. Germline-derived CDR1 and CDR2 are DFQATT and SNEGSKA (reference sequence). V was clipped by 6 bases and J by 9 bases, with 14 bases between them. CDR3 sequence (DNA): TGCAGTGCCAGACTAGGCGCGGCCCAGTACTTC. Translation gives CSARLGAAQYF.